These T cell receptor beta chains were read from a single sample in a study of cytomegalovirus exposure and HLA in healthy donors. Clones were sequenced by immunoSEQ multiplex PCR, and TCRdb holds only the in-frame ones, with some missing. Of hundreds of thousands of clones in the sample, over 75% were seen once. The sample was PBMCs. The receptors were gathered from a woman between 18 and 29 years old in good health and CMV-seropositive. Both conserved end residues are part of each CDR3. The D gene is left open where the match is weak. Only some rows state a clone size, as once, few, many or a class for expanded clones.

CAWSGDSYYGYTF	TGTGCCTGGAGTGGGGACAGCTACTATGGCTACACCTTC	.	TRBD1	TRBV30	TRBJ1-2	13
CASSDPPGTSVLGEQYF	TGTGCCAGCAGTGATCCCCCTGGAACTAGCGTTTTGGGGGAGCAGTACTTC	.	TRBD2	TRBV6-4	TRBJ2-7	17
CASSFTTGGTEAFF	TGCGCCAGCAGCTTCACCACAGGGGGCACTGAAGCTTTCTTT	.	TRBD1	TRBV5-1	TRBJ1-1	14
CASRPRGGHIDGYTF	TGTGCCAGCAGACCGAGGGGGGGGCACATCGATGGCTACACCTTC	.	.	TRBV28	TRBJ1-2	15
CASSWGLAGETQYF	TGTGCCAGCAGCTGGGGACTAGCGGGAGAGACCCAGTACTTC	once	TRBD2	TRBV7-2	TRBJ2-5	14
CATSMSAGVDEQYF	TGTGCCACCTCCATGAGTGCCGGGGTTGACGAGCAGTACTTC	.	.	TRBV19	TRBJ2-7	14
CAWDLAGVGTQYF	TGTGCCTGGGATCTAGCGGGAGTAGGGACCCAGTACTTC	.	TRBD2	TRBV30	TRBJ2-5	13
CASSQNTEAFF	TGCGCCAGCAGCCAAAACACTGAAGCTTTCTTT	.	.	TRBV5-1	TRBJ1-1	11
CASRVAGNTGELFF	TGTGCCAGCAGGGTAGCGGGGAACACCGGGGAGCTGTTTTTT	.	TRBD2	TRBV2	TRBJ2-2	14
CASSLWGSYEQYF	TGTGCCAGCAGTTTATGGGGCAGCTACGAGCAGTACTTC	.	.	TRBV28	TRBJ2-7	13
CASSYAGIETEAFF	TGTGCCAGCAGTTACGCAGGGATAGAGACTGAAGCTTTCTTT	.	.	TRBV6-5	TRBJ1-1	14
CASSTPRTGRGDTQYF	TGTGCCAGTAGTACCCCTCGGACTGGGAGGGGCGATACGCAGTATTTT	.	TRBD2	TRBV19	TRBJ2-3	16
CASSQVTGSTFF	TGCGCCAGCAGCCAAGTCACGGGATCGACTTTCTTT	.	.	TRBV4-1	TRBJ1-1	12
CASSYRREFYEQYF	TGTGCCAGCAGTTACCGGCGGGAGTTCTACGAGCAGTACTTC	.	TRBD2	TRBV6-6	TRBJ2-7	14
CASSSLAGVEETQYF	TGTGCCAGCAGCTCATTAGCGGGAGTAGAAGAGACCCAGTACTTC	.	TRBD2	TRBV5-4	TRBJ2-5	15
CAWNRGRFYEQYF	TGTGCCTGGAACAGGGGGCGTTTTTACGAGCAGTACTTC	.	TRBD1	TRBV30	TRBJ2-7	13
CASTKGTYTGELFF	TGTGCCAGCACTAAAGGGACTTACACCGGGGAGCTGTTTTTT	.	.	TRBV28	TRBJ2-2	14
CASSHPGLNGGGEQYF	TGCGCCAGCAGCCATCCCGGACTTAACGGGGGTGGGGAGCAGTACTTC	.	.	TRBV5-1	TRBJ2-7	16
CASTSGLNSYEQYF	TGTGCCAGTACCTCCGGACTCAACTCCTACGAGCAGTACTTC	.	.	TRBV19	TRBJ2-7	14
CASSLTRNTEAFF	TGCGCCAGCAGCTTGACAAGGAACACTGAAGCTTTCTTT	few	.	TRBV5-1	TRBJ1-1	13
CASSEQRDYGYTF	TGTGCCAGCAGTGAGCAACGAGACTATGGCTACACCTTC	few	.	TRBV2	TRBJ1-2	13
CAIRGGSGQGTFTDTQYF	TGTGCCATCCGGGGGGGTTCAGGACAGGGGACGTTCACAGATACGCAGTATTTT	once	.	TRBV10-3	TRBJ2-3	18
CASSPTATNEKLFF	TGTGCCAGCAGCCCGACAGCAACTAATGAAAAACTGTTTTTT	.	.	TRBV5-4	TRBJ1-4	14
CASTVLAGGQDTQYF	TGTGCCAGCACAGTCCTAGCGGGAGGCCAAGATACGCAGTATTTT	.	TRBD2	TRBV27	TRBJ2-3	15
CSVEGGRDYEQYF	TGCAGCGTTGAGGGCGGGAGAGATTACGAGCAGTACTTC	.	TRBD2	TRBV29-1	TRBJ2-7	13
CASSQGPSGRGNYEQYF	TGCGCCAGCAGCCAAGGTCCTAGCGGGAGGGGAAACTACGAGCAGTACTTC	.	TRBD2	TRBV4-1	TRBJ2-7	17
CASSKTTADQETQYF	TGTGCCAGCAGCAAAACTACGGCAGACCAAGAGACCCAGTACTTC	.	.	TRBV6-5	TRBJ2-5	15
CASSLALFNPGELFF	TGCGCCAGCAGCTTGGCCTTGTTTAATCCCGGGGAGCTGTTTTTT	.	.	TRBV5-1	TRBJ2-2	15
CASSKGLASYNEQFF	TGTGCCAGCAGCAAGGGACTAGCGTCCTACAATGAGCAGTTCTTC	.	TRBD2	TRBV7-3	TRBJ2-1	15
CASSSGVNSGNTIYF	TGCGCCAGCAGCTCGGGGGTAAACTCTGGAAACACCATATATTTT	.	.	TRBV5-1	TRBJ1-3	15
CATRRLNTGELFF	TGTGCCACACGCAGGTTAAACACCGGGGAGCTGTTTTTT	.	.	TRBV6-6	TRBJ2-2	13
CASGTVSYNEQFF	TGTGCCAGTGGGACAGTCTCCTACAATGAGCAGTTCTTC	.	TRBD1	TRBV6-1	TRBJ2-1	13
CASKVSGQGRGYSNQPQHF	TGTGCCAGTAAAGTGTCGGGACAGGGGAGGGGATATAGCAATCAGCCCCAGCATTTT	.	TRBD1	TRBV19	TRBJ1-5	19
CASSSQPGQETQYF	TGCGCCAGCAGCTCTCAACCGGGACAAGAGACCCAGTACTTC	.	.	TRBV5-1	TRBJ2-5	14
CAPGGGNNEQFF	TGTGCGCCGGGGGGAGGGAACAATGAGCAGTTCTTC	.	TRBD2	TRBV5-4	TRBJ2-1	12
CASSPYSGNTIYF	TGTGCCAGCAGCCCCTACTCTGGAAACACCATATATTTT	.	.	TRBV27	TRBJ1-3	13
CARAAGGDGYQETQYF	TGTGCCAGGGCAGCGGGAGGGGACGGGTATCAAGAGACCCAGTACTTC	.	TRBD2	TRBV6-6	TRBJ2-5	16
CAIRQGANGELFF	TGTGCCATCAGACAGGGGGCGAACGGGGAGCTGTTTTTT	once	TRBD1	TRBV10-3	TRBJ2-2	13
CASIDRGNTEAFF	TGTGCCAGTATCGACAGGGGAAACACTGAAGCTTTCTTT	.	TRBD1	TRBV19	TRBJ1-1	13
CASSLSPGGLITGELFF	TGTGCCAGCAGCTTGTCTCCGGGAGGACTGATCACCGGGGAGCTGTTTTTT	.	TRBD2	TRBV5-4	TRBJ2-2	17
CASSSATGHYGYTF	TGTGCCAGCAGTTCCGCAACAGGGCACTATGGCTACACCTTC	.	.	TRBV28	TRBJ1-2	14
CASSVAAGTSNEQYF	TGTGCCAGCAGCGTAGCTGCCGGGACTTCCAACGAGCAGTACTTC	.	.	TRBV9	TRBJ2-7	15
CASSDRTSGEQFF	TGTGCCAGCAGTGACCGGACTAGCGGGGAGCAGTTCTTC	.	TRBD2	TRBV6-4	TRBJ2-1	13
CASSGWWTSGSPTIDEQYF	TGCGCCAGCAGCGGTTGGTGGACTAGCGGGAGTCCGACGATCGACGAGCAGTACTTC	.	TRBD2	TRBV5-1	TRBJ2-7	19
CASSTTTGTGDTEAFF	TGTGCCAGCTCAACGACTACCGGGACAGGGGACACTGAAGCTTTCTTT	.	TRBD1	TRBV18	TRBJ1-1	16
CASSVAPQQGLGEKLFF	TGTGCCAGCAGCGTAGCCCCACAACAGGGATTGGGTGAAAAACTGTTTTTT	.	.	TRBV9	TRBJ1-4	17
CASSYSGGRQPQHF	TGTGCCAGCAGTTACTCAGGTGGGCGACAGCCCCAGCATTTT	.	.	TRBV6-6	TRBJ1-5	14
CANYRIAGGADTQYF	TGCGCCAACTACAGAATAGCGGGAGGAGCAGATACGCAGTATTTT	.	TRBD2	TRBV5-1	TRBJ2-3	15
CASLPGTGLPYEQYF	TGTGCCAGCCTACCCGGGACAGGGCTTCCTTACGAGCAGTACTTC	.	TRBD1	TRBV28	TRBJ2-7	15
CASSIRGSGNEQFF	TGTGCCAGTAGTATAAGGGGGAGTGGCAATGAGCAGTTCTTC	.	.	TRBV19	TRBJ2-1	14
CSVALPRGQGSSGNTIYF	TGCAGCGTTGCCCTTCCCCGAGGACAGGGCTCCTCTGGAAACACCATATATTTT	.	TRBD1	TRBV29-1	TRBJ1-3	18